The T cell receptor (beta chain) under discussion was sequenced for a study of cytomegalovirus exposure and HLA in healthy donors. Although they were nominally healthy when sampled, donors likely had unrecorded immune exposures. CDR3 length: 12 amino acids. Trimming shortened V by 5 bases and J by 7 bases, and 11 bases separated the two germline ends. The germline V gene encodes CDR1 KGHSH and CDR2 LQKENI. With 60 Vbeta and 13 Jbeta primers, the PCR was carried out. The method was immunoSEQ multiplex PCR; TCRdb's version includes in-frame clones alone and lacks a portion of them. The repertoire includes 100,000 to 150,000 clones, about two thirds of them detected once, and 3% to 4.5% sits in the top ten. This clone was found a few times.

Sequencing input: PBMCs. The clonotype originates from a man aged 25-45 years in good health and CMV-seronegative. The V call is TRBV18, the J call TRBJ1-1; D gene uncertain. CDR3: CASSFGGVEAFF. As DNA, the CDR3 is TGTGCCAGCTCATTTGGCGGGGTTGAAGCTTTCTTT. Variable domain in full (rest from reference TRBV18 and TRBJ1-1): NAGVMQNPRHLVRRRGQEARLRCSPMKGHSHVYWYRQLPEEGLKFMVYLQKENIIDESGMPKERFSAEFPKEGPSILRIQQVVRGDSAAYFCASSFGGVEAFFGQGTRLTVV.